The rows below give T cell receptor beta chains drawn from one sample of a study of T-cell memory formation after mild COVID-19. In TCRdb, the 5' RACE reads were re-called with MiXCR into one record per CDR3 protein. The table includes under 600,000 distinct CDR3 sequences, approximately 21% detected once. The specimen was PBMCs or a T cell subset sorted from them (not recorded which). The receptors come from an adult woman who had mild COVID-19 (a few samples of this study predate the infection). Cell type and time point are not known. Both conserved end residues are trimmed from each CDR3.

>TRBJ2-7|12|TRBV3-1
ASSQGSGSYEQY
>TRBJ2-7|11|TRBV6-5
ASSYSASYEQY
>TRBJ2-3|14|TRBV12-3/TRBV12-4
ASSSTSGNVFGAQY
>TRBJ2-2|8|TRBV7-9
AARTGELF
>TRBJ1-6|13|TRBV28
ASSPLRTGGSPLH
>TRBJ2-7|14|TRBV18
ASSPSRGSGYYEQY
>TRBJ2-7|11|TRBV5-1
ASRIGQAYEQY
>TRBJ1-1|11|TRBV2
ASRYYRNTEAF
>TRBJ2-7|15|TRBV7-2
ASSLLAGYLTHYEQY
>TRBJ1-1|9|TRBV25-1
ASNSGTEAF
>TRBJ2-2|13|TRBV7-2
ASSLALVNTGELF
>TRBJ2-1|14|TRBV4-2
ASSQGTSGGYNEQF
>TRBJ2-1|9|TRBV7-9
ASSSSIEQF
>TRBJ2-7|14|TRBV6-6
ASSRTVASGTYEQY
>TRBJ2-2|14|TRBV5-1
ASSGTGSSLTGELF
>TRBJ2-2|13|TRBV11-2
ASSLVSANTGELF
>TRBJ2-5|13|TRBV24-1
ATSDKQGVWETQY
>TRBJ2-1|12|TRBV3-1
ASSQATIGWEQF
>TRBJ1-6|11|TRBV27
ASSFRGGSPLH
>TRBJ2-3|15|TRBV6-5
ASSYSRTRSVTDTQY
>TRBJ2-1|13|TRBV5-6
ASSLDPPQGNEQF
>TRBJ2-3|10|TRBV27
ASSARTNTQY
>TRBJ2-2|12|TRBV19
ATSSGSYTGELF
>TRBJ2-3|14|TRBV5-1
ASSFTGGLTTDTQY
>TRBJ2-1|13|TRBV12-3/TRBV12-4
ARSLLWGLGNEQF
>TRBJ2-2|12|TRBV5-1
ASSLGQPTGELF
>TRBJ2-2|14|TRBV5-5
ASSLRIDSNTGELF
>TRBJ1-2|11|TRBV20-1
SARGGVNYGYT
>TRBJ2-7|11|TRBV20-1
SAPRQASYEQY
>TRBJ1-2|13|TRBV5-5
ASSLDASVIDRWT
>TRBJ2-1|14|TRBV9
ASSASGRAIWDEQF
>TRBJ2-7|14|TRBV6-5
ASSTSGTGGAYEQY
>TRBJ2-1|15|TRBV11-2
ASSYGLAGSSYNEQF
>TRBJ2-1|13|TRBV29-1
SALRRGGGNNEQF
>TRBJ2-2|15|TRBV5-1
ASSLALQRLNTGELF
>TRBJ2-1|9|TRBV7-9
ASSARYEQF
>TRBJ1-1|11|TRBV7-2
ASSPSPGSQAF
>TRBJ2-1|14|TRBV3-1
ASSQGLAGAYNEQF
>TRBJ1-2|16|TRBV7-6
ASSLGPGTDELNYGYT
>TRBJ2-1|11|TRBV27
ASTPIDRDEQF
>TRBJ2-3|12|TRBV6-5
ASGWGGGTDTQY
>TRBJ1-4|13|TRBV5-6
ASSPWTEDNEKLF
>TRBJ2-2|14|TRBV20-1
SAGAITRANTGELF
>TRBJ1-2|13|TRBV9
ASTLNPGEDYGYT
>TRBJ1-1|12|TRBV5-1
ASSLRGRGTEAF
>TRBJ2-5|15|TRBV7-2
ASSLGASGGSQETQY
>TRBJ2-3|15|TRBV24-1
ATSDLGLAGIADTQY
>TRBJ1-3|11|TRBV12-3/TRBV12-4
ASSAYGSYTIY
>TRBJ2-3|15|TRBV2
ASTRYFRDRPTDTQY
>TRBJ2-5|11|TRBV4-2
ASSAGDQETQY
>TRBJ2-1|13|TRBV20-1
SASQSSVRHNEQF
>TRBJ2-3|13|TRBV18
ASSRWGRDTDTQY
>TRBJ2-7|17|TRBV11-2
ASSTPGTSGRRGSYEQY
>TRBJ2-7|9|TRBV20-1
SAGGHYEQY
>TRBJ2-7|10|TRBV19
ASSTQRSEQY